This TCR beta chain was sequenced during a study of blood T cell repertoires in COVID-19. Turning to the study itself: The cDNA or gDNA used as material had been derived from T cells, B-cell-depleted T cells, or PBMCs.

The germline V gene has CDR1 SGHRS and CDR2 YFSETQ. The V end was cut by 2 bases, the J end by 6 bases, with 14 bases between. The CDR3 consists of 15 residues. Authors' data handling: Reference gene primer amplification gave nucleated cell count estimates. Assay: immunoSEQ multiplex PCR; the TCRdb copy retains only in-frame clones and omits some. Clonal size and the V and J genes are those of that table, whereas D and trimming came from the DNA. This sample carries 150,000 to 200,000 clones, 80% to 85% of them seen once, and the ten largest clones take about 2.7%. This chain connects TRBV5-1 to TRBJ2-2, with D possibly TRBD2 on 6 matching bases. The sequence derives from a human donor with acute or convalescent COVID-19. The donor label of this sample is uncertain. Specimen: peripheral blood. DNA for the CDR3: TGCGCCAGCAGCTTCCTGACTAGTTTGGCCGGGGAGCTGTTTTTT. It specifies CASSFLTSLAGELFF.